One and the same sample provided the 8 T cell receptor beta chains below, sequenced in a study of control samples from healthy donors and cancer patients. Sequenced by immunoSEQ multiplex PCR; TCRdb stores in-frame clones only, minus some. The data show approximately 150,000 clones, about 93% seen once. The sample consisted of blood. Receptor source: a woman aged 25 to 45 in good health.

The gene calls are TRBV5-5 and TRBJ2-1, with D possibly called TRBD1 or TRBD2 (6 bases each). Trimming stripped 4 bases from V and 6 bases from J, with 20 bases between. The CDR3 length is 16 residues. Germline lookup yields CDR1 SGHKS and CDR2 YYEKEE (reference sequence). The CDR3 coding sequence is TGTGCCAGCAGCCCGGGGTGGGGGGCCCCCCTCAATGAGCAGTTCTTC. It encodes CASSPGWGAPLNEQFF.

The CDR3 spells CASSLSPNNQPQHF. The DNA for the CDR3 is TGTGCCAGCAGTTTATCGCCCAACAACCAGCCCCAGCATTTT. The chain uses TRBV27 and TRBJ1-5; D is ambiguous. The CDR3 consists of 14 residues. The germline V gene has CDR1 MNHEY and CDR2 SMNVEV (reference sequence). Trimming took off 0 bases at V and 7 bases at J, with 10 bases between the two ends.

The chain recombines TRBV28 with TRBJ1-5; D gene uncertain. Germline V gene data show CDR1 as MDHEN and CDR2 as SYDVKM. This CDR3 comprises 14 residues. V lost 3 bases to trimming and J lost 6 bases, with 12 bases between them. This CDR3 is CASSFRPLGQPQHF. As DNA, the CDR3 is TGTGCCAGCAGTTTTCGGCCATTAGGTCAGCCCCAGCATTTT.

This chain connects TRBV6-6 to TRBJ1-3; D remains ambiguous. The CDR3 runs to 15 residues. The germline V gene encodes CDR1 MNHNY and CDR2 SVGAGI (reference sequence). V lost 3 bases and J lost 0, with 9 bases in between. CDR3 sequence (DNA): TGTGCCAGCAGTTATACAGTCCCCTCTGGAAACACCATATATTTT. Its translation: CASSYTVPSGNTIYF.

This sequence joins TRBV4-1 and TRBJ1-5; D is undetermined. Trimming removed 3 bases from V and 3 bases from J, with 15 bases in between. The CDR3 covers 16 residues. Germline V gives CDR1 MGHRA, CDR2 YSYEKL. The CDR3 nucleotides read TGCGCCAGCAGCCAGCTGGATACGGGGTTCAATCAGCCCCAGCATTTT. This gives the protein CASSQLDTGFNQPQHF.

The chain has TRBV24-1 and TRBJ1-4, with D unclear. The CDR3 sequence is 13 residues long. The ends were cut back, 1 base at V and 8 bases at J, with 7 bases in the middle. The V gene's germline CDR1 is KGHDR and CDR2 SFDVKD. The CDR3 sequence is CATSDFWEEKLFF. The CDR3 DNA sequence: TGTGCCACCAGTGATTTTTGGGAGGAAAAACTGTTTTTT.

This clone came up once. The chain has TRBV5-1 and TRBJ2-1, with D maybe TRBD1 (6 bases). Germline V gives CDR1 SGHRS, CDR2 YFSETQ. The V end lost 2 bases, the J end lost 0 bases, and 9 bases lay between the germline ends. The CDR3 totals 15 residues. The CDR3 sequence is CASSFGGPSYNEQFF. DNA for the CDR3: TGCGCCAGCAGCTTTGGGGGCCCCTCCTACAATGAGCAGTTCTTC.

The chain uses TRBV29-1 and TRBJ1-2; D is perhaps TRBD1 (6 bases). The length of the CDR3 is 14 residues. V lost 2 bases, J lost 4 bases, and 14 bases lay in between. Looked up from germline, CDR1 is SQVTM and CDR2 is ANQGSEA. This CDR3 reads CSVERDTDFYGYTF. DNA for the CDR3: TGCAGCGTTGAACGGGACACCGATTTCTATGGCTACACCTTC.